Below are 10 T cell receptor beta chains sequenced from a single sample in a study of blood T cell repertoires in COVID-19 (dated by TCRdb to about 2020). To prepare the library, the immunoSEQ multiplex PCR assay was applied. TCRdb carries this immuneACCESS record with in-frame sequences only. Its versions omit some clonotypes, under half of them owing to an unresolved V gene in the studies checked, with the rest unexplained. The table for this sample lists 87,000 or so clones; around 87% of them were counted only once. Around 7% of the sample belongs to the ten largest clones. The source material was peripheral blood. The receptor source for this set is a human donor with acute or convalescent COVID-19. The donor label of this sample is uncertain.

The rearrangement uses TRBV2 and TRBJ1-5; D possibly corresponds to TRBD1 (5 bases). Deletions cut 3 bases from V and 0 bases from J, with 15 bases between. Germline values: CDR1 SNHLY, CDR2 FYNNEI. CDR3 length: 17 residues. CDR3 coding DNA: TGTGCCAGCAGTGATTCCCAGGGCTCGGGTAGCAATCAGCCCCAGCATTTT. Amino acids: CASSDSQGSGSNQPQHF.

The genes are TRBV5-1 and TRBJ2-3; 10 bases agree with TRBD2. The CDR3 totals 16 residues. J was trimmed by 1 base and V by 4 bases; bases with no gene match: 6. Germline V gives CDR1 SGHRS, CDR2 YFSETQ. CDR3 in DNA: TGCGCCAGCAGCCAGCGGGGGGGCACTGGCACAGATACGCAGTATTTT. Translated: CASSQRGGTGTDTQYF.

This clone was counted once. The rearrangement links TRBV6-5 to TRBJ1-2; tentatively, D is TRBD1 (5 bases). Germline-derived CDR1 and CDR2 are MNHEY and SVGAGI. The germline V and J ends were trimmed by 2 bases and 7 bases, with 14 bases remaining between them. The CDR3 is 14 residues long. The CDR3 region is CASSYRREGTGYTF. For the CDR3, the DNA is TGTGCCAGCAGTTACCGTAGGGAGGGGACTGGCTACACCTTC.

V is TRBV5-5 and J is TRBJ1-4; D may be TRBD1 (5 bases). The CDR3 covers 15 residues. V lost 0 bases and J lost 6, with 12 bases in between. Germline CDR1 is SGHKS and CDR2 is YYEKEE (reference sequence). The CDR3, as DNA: TGTGCCAGCAGCTTGGGGGGCAGGCCGGATGAAAAACTGTTTTTT. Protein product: CASSLGGRPDEKLFF.

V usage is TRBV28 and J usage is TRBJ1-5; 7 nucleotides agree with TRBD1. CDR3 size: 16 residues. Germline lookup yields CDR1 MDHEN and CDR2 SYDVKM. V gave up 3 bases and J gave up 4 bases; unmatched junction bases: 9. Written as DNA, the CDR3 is TGTGCCAGCAGTTTTCCTCTGGGACAGAATAATCAGCCCCAGCATTTT. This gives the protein CASSFPLGQNNQPQHF.

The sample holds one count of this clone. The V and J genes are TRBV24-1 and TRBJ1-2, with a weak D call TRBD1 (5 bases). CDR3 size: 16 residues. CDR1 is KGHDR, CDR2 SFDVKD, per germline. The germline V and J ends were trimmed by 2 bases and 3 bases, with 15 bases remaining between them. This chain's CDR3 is CATSDSQGWTDYGYTF. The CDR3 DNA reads TGTGCCACCAGTGATTCTCAGGGATGGACCGACTATGGCTACACCTTC.

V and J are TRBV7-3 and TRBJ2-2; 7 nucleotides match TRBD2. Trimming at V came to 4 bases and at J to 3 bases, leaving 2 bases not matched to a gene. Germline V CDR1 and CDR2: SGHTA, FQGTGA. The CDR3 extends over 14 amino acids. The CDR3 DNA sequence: TGTGCCAGCAGCTCCCGGGGGGACACCGGGGAGCTGTTTTTT. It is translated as CASSSRGDTGELFF.

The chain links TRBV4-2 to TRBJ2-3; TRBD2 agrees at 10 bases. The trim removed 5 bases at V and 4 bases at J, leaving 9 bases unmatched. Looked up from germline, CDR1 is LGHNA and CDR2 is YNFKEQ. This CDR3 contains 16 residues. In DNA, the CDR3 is TGTGCCAGCAGCGCAGCCAGCGGGGGGGCCTCAGATACGCAGTATTTT. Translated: CASSAASGGASDTQYF.

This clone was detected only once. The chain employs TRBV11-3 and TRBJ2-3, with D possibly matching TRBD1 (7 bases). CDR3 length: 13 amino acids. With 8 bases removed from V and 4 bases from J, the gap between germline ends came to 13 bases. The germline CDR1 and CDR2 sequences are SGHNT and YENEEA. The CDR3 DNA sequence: TGTGCCAGCTCCCAGGGGGAGGCAGATACGCAGTATTTT. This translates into CASSQGEADTQYF.

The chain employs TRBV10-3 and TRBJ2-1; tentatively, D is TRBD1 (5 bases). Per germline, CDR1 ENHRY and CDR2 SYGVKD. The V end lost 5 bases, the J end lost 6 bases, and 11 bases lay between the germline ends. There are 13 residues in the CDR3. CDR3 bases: TGTGCCATCAGTTCTCCTCAGGGCAATGAGCAGTTCTTC. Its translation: CAISSPQGNEQFF.